Only a few counts were recorded for the clone carrying this T cell receptor beta chain. Its antigen is currently unknown. There were at least 5 micrograms of total RNA extracted from every sample. The sample is drawn from a study of blood T cells in healthy people across ages. Broader study findings: Observed TCR beta diversity per million T cells went down as age went up. This fall followed a roughly linear course with age.

Through a sample-barcoded 5' primer and a J-beta primer mix, a second PCR was run for roughly 6 to 12 cycles. TCRdb processed the 5' RACE reads anew with MiXCR; each CDR3 protein has one entry. Found here are 1.5 million or so distinct CDR3 sequences, approximately 39% of them singletons; the top ten hold about 4%. The trim removed 0 bases at V and 3 bases at J, leaving 7 bases unmatched. From germline, CDR1 is SGHAT and CDR2 FQNNGV. The CDR3 runs 18 residues. This sequence originates from a woman aged 18-29 years in good health. The chain recombines TRBV11-2 with TRBJ2-1; the match to TRBD2 covers 11 bases. The sequenced sample was blood. CDR3 sequence reads: CASSLERRLAGFYNEQFF. For the CDR3, the DNA is TGTGCCAGCAGCTTAGAACGAAGACTAGCGGGATTCTACAATGAGCAGTTCTTC.